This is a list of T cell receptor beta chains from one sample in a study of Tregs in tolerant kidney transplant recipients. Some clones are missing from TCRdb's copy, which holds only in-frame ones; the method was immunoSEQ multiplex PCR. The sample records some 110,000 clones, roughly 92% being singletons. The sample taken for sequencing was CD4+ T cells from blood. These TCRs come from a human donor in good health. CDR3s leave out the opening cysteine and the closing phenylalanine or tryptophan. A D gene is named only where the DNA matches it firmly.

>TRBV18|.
ASSPTAILAGNTIY
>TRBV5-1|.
ASSLDRRDTDTQY
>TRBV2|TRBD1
ASRGQVGGRGNQPQH
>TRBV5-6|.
ASSLVRDSSYNEQF
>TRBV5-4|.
ASSPPMRGGLYEQY
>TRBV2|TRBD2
ARRRTSASGELF
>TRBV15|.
ATSTVQGNTEAF
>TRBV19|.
ARIEGGTEAF
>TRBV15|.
ATSRADPDTQY
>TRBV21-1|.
ASSTDPEGPSVETQY
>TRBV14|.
ASSQAAGQETQY
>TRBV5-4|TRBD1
ASSFPFGQGPNYGYT
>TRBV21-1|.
ASSTRGEGDPSYNEQF
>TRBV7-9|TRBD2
ASSNSGSYEQY
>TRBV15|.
ATSRVGTFNTGELF
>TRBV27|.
ASSSQPRLVPSTDTQY
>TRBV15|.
ATSRDTSLNYEQY
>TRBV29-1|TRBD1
SVVGTGHEKLF
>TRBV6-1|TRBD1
ASSEILGPGGTNTGELF
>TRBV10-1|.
ASSGGRDYEQY
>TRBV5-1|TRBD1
ASSLLGTGDEQY
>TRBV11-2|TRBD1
ASSLSTGGNTEAF
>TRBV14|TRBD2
ASSQDRTSWLNQYEQF
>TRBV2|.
ASRGLKGPNEKLF
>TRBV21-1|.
ASSENIQY
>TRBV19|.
ASSRTGLDTQY
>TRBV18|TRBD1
ASSPFKQGTTEAF
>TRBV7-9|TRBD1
ASSSRTGVISGEQY
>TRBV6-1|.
ASSGDYYGYT
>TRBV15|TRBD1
ATSGGTGPTYEQY
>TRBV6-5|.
ASSYSVLRSGGAF
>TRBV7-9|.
ASSLAGGGETQY
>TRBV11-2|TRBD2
ASSLLAGGSGYEQY
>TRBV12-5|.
ASGIPRTEAYEQY
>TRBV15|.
ATSRDIRGYT
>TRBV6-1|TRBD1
ASGQAHEQY
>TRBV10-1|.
ASTSLAGDTQY
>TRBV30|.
AWIPGATEAF
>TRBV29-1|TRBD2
SVSGLAGTDTQY
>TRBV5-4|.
ASSPRTAAYNEQF
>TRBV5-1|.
ASSLGRGAGSSYEQY
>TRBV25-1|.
ASSLTRGYGYT
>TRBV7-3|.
ASSFDQNTEAF
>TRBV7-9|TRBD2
ASSAQLSGRARSYNEQF
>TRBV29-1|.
SVEVGFYEQY
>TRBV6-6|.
ASSLTTGSKPGELF
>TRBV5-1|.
ASSLTLYEQY
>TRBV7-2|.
ASSLSDSEQY
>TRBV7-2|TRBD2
ASSLALIAGEAYEQY
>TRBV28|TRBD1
ASSPSGQPTGELF
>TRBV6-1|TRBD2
ASFRTSGARDTQY
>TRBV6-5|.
ASLPPGGGEAF
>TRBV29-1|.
SVGRPSRNTEAF
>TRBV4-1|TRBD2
ASSSQSGASTDTQY
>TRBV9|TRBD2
ASSWGLAGGWGLDTQY